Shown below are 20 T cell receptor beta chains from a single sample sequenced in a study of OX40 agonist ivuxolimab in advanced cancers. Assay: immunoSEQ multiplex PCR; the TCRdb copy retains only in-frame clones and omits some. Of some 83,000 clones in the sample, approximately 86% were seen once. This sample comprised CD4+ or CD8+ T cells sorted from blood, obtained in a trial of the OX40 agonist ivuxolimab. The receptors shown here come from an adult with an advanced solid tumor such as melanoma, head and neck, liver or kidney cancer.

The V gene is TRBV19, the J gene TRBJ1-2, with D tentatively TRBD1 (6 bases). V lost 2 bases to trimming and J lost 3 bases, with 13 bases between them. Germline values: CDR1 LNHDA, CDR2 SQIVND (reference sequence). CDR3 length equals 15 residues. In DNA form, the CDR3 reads TGTGCCAGTAGTATAATGAGCCAGGGGCACTATGGCTACACCTTC. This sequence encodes CASSIMSQGHYGYTF. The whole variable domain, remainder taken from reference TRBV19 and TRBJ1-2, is DGGITQSPKYLFRKEGQNVTLSCEQNLNHDAMYWYRQDPGQGLRLIYYSQIVNDFQKGDIAEGYSVSREKKESFPLTVTSAQKNPTAFYLCASSIMSQGHYGYTFGSGTRLTVV.

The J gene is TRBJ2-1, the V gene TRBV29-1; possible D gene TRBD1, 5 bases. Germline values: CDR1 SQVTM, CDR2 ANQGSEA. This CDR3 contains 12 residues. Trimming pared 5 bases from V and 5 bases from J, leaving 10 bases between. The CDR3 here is CSVSRVNNEQFF. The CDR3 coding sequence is TGCAGCGTTTCCAGGGTTAACAATGAGCAGTTCTTC.

CDR3 loop: CASMGAEGTGGYTF. The DNA for the CDR3 is TGTGCCAGCATGGGGGCGGAGGGGACAGGGGGCTACACCTTC. This chain uses TRBV28 with TRBJ1-2; 9 nucleotides line up with TRBD1. The CDR3 contains 14 residues. CDR1 and CDR2 from the germline V gene are MDHEN and SYDVKM. The J segment lost 8 bases and the V segment lost 7 bases, leaving 11 bases of the junction unmatched.

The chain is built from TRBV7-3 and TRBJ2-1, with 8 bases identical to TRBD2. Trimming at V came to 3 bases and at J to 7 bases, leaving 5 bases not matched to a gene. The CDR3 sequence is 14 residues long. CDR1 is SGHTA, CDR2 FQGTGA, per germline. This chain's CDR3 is CASSFRGGRNEQFF. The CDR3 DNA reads TGTGCCAGCAGCTTCCGGGGGGGCCGAAATGAGCAGTTCTTC.

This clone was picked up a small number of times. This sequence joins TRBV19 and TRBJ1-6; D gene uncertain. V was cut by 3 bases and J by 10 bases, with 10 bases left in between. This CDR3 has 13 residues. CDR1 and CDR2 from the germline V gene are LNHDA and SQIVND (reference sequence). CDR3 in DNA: TGTGCCAGTAGTATGAAGGGCCTCTCACCCCTCCACTTT. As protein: CASSMKGLSPLHF.

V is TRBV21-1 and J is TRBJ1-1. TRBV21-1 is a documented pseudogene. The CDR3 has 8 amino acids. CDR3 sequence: CVRTEAFF. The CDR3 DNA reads TGTGTAAGAACTGAAGCTTTCTTT.

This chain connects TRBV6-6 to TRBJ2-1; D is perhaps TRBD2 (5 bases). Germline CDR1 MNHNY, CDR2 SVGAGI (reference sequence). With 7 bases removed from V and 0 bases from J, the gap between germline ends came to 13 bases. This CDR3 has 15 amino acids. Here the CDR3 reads CASTKSGSSYNEQFF. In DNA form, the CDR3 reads TGTGCCAGCACCAAATCGGGATCCTCCTACAATGAGCAGTTCTTC.

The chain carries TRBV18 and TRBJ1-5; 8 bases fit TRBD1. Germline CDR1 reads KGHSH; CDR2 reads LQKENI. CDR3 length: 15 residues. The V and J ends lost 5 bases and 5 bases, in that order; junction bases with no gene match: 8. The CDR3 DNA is TGTGCCAGCTCATCGGACAGGGTGGCAGATCAGCCCCAGCATTTT. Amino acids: CASSSDRVADQPQHF.

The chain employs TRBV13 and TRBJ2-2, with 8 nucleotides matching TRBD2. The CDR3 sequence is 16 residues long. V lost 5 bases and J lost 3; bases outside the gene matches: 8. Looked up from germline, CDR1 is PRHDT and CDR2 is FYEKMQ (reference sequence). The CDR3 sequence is CASSKLAAVDTGELFF. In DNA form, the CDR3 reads TGTGCCAGCAGCAAACTAGCGGCGGTGGACACCGGGGAGCTGTTTTTT.

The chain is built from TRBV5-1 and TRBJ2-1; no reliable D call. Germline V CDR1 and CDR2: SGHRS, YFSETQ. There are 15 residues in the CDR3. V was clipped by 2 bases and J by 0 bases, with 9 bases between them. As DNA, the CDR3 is TGCGCCAGCAGCTTAAGGCAGAGCTCCTACAATGAGCAGTTCTTC. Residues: CASSLRQSSYNEQFF.

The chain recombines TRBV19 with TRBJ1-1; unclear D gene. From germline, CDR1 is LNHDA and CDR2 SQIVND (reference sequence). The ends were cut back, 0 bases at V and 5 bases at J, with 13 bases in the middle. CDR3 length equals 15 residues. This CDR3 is CASSIDPTTPTEAFF. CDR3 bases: TGTGCCAGTAGTATAGACCCGACAACCCCAACTGAAGCTTTCTTT.

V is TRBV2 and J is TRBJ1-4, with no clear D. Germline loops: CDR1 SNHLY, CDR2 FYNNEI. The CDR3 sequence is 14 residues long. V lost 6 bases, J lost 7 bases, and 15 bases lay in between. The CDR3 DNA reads TGTGCCAGCAGGGCGACCCAAGCCGGTGAAAAACTGTTTTTT. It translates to CASRATQAGEKLFF.

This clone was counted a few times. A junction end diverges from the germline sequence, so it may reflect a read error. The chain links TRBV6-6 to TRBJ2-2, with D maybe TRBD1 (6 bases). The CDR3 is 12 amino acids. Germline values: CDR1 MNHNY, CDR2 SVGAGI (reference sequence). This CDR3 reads CACRTDTGELFF. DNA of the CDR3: TGTGCCTGCAGGACAGACACCGGGGAGCTGTTTTTT.

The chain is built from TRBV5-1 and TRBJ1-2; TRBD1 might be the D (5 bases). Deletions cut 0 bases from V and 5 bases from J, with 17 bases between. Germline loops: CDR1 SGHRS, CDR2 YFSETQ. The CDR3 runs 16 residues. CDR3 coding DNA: TGCGCCAGCAGCTTGGGATCAGGTGTGGGGGGTTATGGCTACACCTTC. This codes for CASSLGSGVGGYGYTF.

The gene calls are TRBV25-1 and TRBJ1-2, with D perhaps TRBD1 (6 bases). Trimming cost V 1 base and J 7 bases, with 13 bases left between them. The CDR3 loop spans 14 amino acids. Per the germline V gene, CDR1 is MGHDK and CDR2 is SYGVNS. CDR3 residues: CASSESGAFLGYTF. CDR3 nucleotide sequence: TGTGCCAGCAGTGAATCAGGGGCGTTTCTTGGCTACACCTTC.

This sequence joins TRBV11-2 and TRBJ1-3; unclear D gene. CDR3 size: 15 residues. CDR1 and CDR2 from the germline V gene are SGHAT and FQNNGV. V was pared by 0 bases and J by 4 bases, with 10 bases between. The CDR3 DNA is TGTGCCAGCAGCTTAGATGGCGGCCAAGGAAACACCATATATTTT. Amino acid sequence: CASSLDGGQGNTIYF.

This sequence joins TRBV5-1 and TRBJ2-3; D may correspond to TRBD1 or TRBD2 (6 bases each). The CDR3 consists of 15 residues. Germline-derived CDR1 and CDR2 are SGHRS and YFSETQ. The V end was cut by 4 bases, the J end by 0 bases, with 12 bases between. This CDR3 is CASSLGGISTDTQYF. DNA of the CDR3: TGCGCCAGCAGCCTAGGGGGGATTAGCACAGATACGCAGTATTTT.

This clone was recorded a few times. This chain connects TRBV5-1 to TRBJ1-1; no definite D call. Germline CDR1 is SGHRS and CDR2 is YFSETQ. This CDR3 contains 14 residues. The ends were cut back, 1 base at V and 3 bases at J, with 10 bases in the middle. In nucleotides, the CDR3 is TGCGCCAGCAGCTTGAGTCCGGGTGACACTGAAGCTTTCTTT. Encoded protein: CASSLSPGDTEAFF.

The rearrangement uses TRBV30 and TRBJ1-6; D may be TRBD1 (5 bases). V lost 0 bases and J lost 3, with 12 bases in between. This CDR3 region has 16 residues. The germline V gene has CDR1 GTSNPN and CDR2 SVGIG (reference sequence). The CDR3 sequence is CAWSVLGRGYNSPLHF. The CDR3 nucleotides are TGTGCCTGGAGTGTACTGGGGAGGGGCTATAATTCACCCCTCCACTTT.

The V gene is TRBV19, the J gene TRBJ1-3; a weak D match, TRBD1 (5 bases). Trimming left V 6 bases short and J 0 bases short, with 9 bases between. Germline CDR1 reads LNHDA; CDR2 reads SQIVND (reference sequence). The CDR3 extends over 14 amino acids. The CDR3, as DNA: TGTGCCAGTAGAGGGACCTACTCTGGAAACACCATATATTTT. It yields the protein CASRGTYSGNTIYF. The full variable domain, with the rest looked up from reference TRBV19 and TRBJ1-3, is DGGITQSPKYLFRKEGQNVTLSCEQNLNHDAMYWYRQDPGQGLRLIYYSQIVNDFQKGDIAEGYSVSREKKESFPLTVTSAQKNPTAFYLCASRGTYSGNTIYFGEGSWLTVV.